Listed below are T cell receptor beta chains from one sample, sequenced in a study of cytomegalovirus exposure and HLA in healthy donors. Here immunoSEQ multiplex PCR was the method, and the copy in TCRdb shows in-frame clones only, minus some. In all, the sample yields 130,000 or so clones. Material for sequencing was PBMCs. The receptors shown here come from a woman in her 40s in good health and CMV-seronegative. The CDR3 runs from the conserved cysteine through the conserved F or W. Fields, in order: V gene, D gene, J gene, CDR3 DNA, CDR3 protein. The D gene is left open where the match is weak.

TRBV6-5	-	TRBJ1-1	TGTGCCAGCAGCCTATCGCAGGGATGGCCTGAAGCTTTCTTT	CASSLSQGWPEAFF
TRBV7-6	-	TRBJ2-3	TGTGCCAGCAGCTCGGGACCCGATTCGGGGCGGGGAGCAGATACGCAGTATTTT	CASSSGPDSGRGADTQYF
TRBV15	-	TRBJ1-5	TGTGCCACCAGCAGAGACAGGGTACCAAATCAGCCCCAGCATTTT	CATSRDRVPNQPQHF
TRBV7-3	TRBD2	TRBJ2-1	TGTGCCAGCAGCCCCCGGGGGGCCTACAATGAGCAGTTCTTC	CASSPRGAYNEQFF
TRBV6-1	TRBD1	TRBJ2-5	TGTGCCGGCAGTGAAGCCAGGACAGGCCGGAAAGAGACCCAGTACTTC	CAGSEARTGRKETQYF
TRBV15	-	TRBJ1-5	TGTGCCACCAGCAGAGATCTGGAGGGGCGCTATAGCAATCAGCCCCAGCATTTT	CATSRDLEGRYSNQPQHF
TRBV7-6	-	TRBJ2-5	TGTGCCAGCAGCATGACAGGTCAAGAGACCCAGTACTTC	CASSMTGQETQYF
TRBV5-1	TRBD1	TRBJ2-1	TGCGCCAGCAGCTCGGGACAGGGGGGGAATGAGCAGTTCTTC	CASSSGQGGNEQFF
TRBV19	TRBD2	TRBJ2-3	TGTGCCAGTAGCCACGGGACTAGCGGGGTCACAGATACGCAGTATTTT	CASSHGTSGVTDTQYF
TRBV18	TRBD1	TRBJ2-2	TGTGCCAGCTCGATCAGGGGGAGCACCGGGGAGCTGTTTTTT	CASSIRGSTGELFF
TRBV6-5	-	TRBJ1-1	TGTGCCAGCAGCGGGGGAGGAGGGACCACTGAAGCTTTCTTT	CASSGGGGTTEAFF
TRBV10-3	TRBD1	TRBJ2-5	TGTGCCATCAGTGTCGGACAGGGGGTAGGTCAAGAGACCCAGTACTTC	CAISVGQGVGQETQYF
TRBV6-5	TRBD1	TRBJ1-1	TGTGCCAGCAGTTTACTACAGGGGGCGCACGGAGCTGAAGCTTTCTTT	CASSLLQGAHGAEAFF
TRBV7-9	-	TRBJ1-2	TGTGCCAGCAGCCCGAACTTTCAAAGTAACTATGGCTACACCTTC	CASSPNFQSNYGYTF
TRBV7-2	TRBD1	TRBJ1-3	TGTGCCAGCAGCCGACAGGGGGCGCAAGGAAACACCATATATTTT	CASSRQGAQGNTIYF
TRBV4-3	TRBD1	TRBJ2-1	TGCGCCAGCAGACGCGGGACAGGGGACCCCAATGAGCAGTTCTTC	CASRRGTGDPNEQFF
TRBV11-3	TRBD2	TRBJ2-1	TGTGCCAGCAGCTTATCGGGGACTAGCGGCATCAGGTACAATGAGCAGTTCTTC	CASSLSGTSGIRYNEQFF
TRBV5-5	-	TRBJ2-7	TGTGCCAGCAGCTTGTCCAGCCCGGGGTACGAGCAGTACTTC	CASSLSSPGYEQYF
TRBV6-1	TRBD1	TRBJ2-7	TGTGCCAGCAGTGAACCGGGACAGGGGTCATACGAGCAGTACTTC	CASSEPGQGSYEQYF
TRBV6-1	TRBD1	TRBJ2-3	TGTGCCAGCAGTAGGACAGGGGGTACCACAGATACGCAGTATTTT	CASSRTGGTTDTQYF
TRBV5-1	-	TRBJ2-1	TGCGCCAGCAGCTTGGGCAGGGTGGACTACAATGAGCAGTTCTTC	CASSLGRVDYNEQFF
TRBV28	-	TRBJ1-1	TGTGCCAGCAGTCCAACAATGAACACTGAAGCTTTCTTT	CASSPTMNTEAFF
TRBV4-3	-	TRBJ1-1	TGCGCCAGCAGCCAAGACCCTGGGAGGGGGTACACTGAAGCTTTCTTT	CASSQDPGRGYTEAFF
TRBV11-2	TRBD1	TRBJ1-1	TGTGCCAGCATGCCGGGACAGGGGGGGAACACTGAAGCTTTCTTT	CASMPGQGGNTEAFF
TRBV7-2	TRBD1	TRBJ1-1	TGTGCCAGCAGCTTGGACAGGGGTGAAGCTTTCTTT	CASSLDRGEAFF
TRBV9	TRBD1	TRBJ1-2	TGTGCCAGCAGCATCTCCGGGACAGGGGCAGGCTATGGCTACACCTTC	CASSISGTGAGYGYTF
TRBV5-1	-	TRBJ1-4	TGCGCCAGCAGCCCCGTGGGCAGGGGCACTAATGAAAAACTGTTTTTT	CASSPVGRGTNEKLFF
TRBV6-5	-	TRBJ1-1	TGTGCCAGCAGTTACGGGCAGGGTCAGTTGAACACTGAAGCTTTCTTT	CASSYGQGQLNTEAFF
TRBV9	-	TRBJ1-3	TGTGCCAGCAGCGTAATGGCAGCGGGGGGAAACACCATATATTTT	CASSVMAAGGNTIYF